This T cell receptor (beta chain) was captured by sequencing in a study of T cell responses to AZD1222 COVID-19 vaccine. Study-level findings and limits: It should be noted that donors were predominantly white British and more often female, and clonal diversity was possibly underestimated. CD4 TCRs associated with vaccination spanned spike, dominating at 160-218 and 743-854. Repertoire sampling was restricted to post-peak T cell response timepoints. Unmutated variant regions are reportedly the target of nearly half of TCRs that are spike-specific.

The table came from immunoSEQ multiplex PCR; TCRdb's copy has only in-frame clones and leaves some out. The repertoire holds roughly 120,000 clones, with approximately 86% as singletons. Concerning this clone itself: What it binds is not known.

In germline, CDR1 is KGHSY, CDR2 FQNENV. Trimming took 0 bases from V and 3 from J, leaving 9 bases between them. This CDR3 is built from 15 residues. The input for sequencing was peripheral blood, taken 28 days after the second AZD1222 dose. The receptor was derived from an adult who received the AZD1222 COVID-19 vaccine. The rearrangement links TRBV16 to TRBJ1-5; D ambiguous. The CDR3 DNA is TGTGCCAGCAGCCAATCGGCCAGTTACAATCAGCCCCAGCATTTT. Residues: CASSQSASYNQPQHF.